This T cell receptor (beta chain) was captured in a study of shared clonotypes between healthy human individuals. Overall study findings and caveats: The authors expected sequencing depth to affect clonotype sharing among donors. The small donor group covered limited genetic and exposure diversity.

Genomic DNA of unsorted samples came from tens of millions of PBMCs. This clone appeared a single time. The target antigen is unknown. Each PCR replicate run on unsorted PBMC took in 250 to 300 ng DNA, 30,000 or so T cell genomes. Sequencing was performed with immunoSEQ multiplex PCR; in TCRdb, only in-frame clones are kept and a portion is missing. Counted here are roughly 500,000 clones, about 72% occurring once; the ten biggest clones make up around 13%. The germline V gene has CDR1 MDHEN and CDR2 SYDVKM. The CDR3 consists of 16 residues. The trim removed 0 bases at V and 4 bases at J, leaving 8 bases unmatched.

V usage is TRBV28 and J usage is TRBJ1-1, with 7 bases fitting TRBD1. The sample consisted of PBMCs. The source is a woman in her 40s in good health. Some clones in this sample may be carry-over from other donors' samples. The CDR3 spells CASSLWGDRDGTEAFF. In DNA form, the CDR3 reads TGTGCCAGCAGTTTATGGGGCGACAGGGACGGCACTGAAGCTTTCTTT.